These 23 T cell receptor beta chains came from one sample sequenced in a study of blood T cell repertoires in COVID-19. Method: immunoSEQ multiplex PCR; TCRdb's copy keeps in-frame clones and lacks some. The table lists over 70,000 clones, around 85% of them singletons. The sequencing input was peripheral blood. These receptors all stem from a man of 80 years or more with acute or convalescent COVID-19.

This clone was detected only a few times. The chain has TRBV28 and TRBJ1-1, with D possibly being TRBD1 (6 bases). Trimming pared 3 bases from V and 3 bases from J, leaving 11 bases between. The CDR3 extends over 14 amino acids. Germline assignment: CDR1 MDHEN and CDR2 SYDVKM. CDR3 region: CASSLDSFYTEAFF. DNA of the CDR3: TGTGCCAGCAGTTTGGACAGTTTCTACACTGAAGCTTTCTTT. The whole variable domain, remainder taken from reference TRBV28 and TRBJ1-1, is DVKVTQSSRYLVKRTGEKVFLECVQDMDHENMFWYRQDPGLGLRLIYFSYDVKMKEKGDIPEGYSVSREKKERFSLILESASTNQTSMYLCASSLDSFYTEAFFGQGTRLTVV.

The chain links TRBV12-5 to TRBJ2-7; 7 bases match TRBD1. The trim removed 0 bases at V and 5 bases at J, leaving 7 bases unmatched. The CDR3 sequence is 15 residues long. Germline V gives CDR1 LGHNT, CDR2 FRNRAP. CDR3 sequence reads: CASGLVLDRAHEQYF. CDR3 nucleotides: TGTGCTAGTGGTTTGGTACTCGACAGGGCCCACGAGCAGTACTTC.

This sequence joins TRBV29-1 and TRBJ1-1; D unresolved. The CDR3 sequence is 12 residues long. V was pared by 3 bases and J by 0 bases, with 5 bases between. Per germline, CDR1 SQVTM and CDR2 ANQGSEA. The CDR3 sequence: CSVDEMNTEAFF. CDR3 nucleotide sequence: TGCAGCGTTGATGAGATGAACACTGAAGCTTTCTTT.

The chain combines TRBV27 with TRBJ1-1; 7 bases agree with TRBD1. The length of the CDR3 is 18 residues. Germline trimming cut 3 bases from V and 0 bases from J; bases unmatched to any gene: 13. Germline V CDR1 and CDR2: MNHEY, SMNVEV (reference sequence). CDR3 protein: CASSFLGGRGQMNTEAFF. The DNA of the CDR3 is TGTGCCAGCAGTTTCCTCGGCGGGCGGGGACAGATGAACACTGAAGCTTTCTTT.

The chain links TRBV18 to TRBJ1-2; 9 bases agree with TRBD1. Per germline, CDR1 KGHSH and CDR2 LQKENI. V was clipped by 3 bases and J by 0 bases; unmatched bases: 8. CDR3 length: 17 residues. The chain's CDR3 is CASSPGDRAASNYGYTF. CDR3 in DNA: TGTGCCAGCTCACCGGGGGACAGGGCCGCCTCTAACTATGGCTACACCTTC.

The J gene is TRBJ2-7, the V gene TRBV7-2, with 7 bases identical to TRBD1. Looked up from germline, CDR1 is SGHTA and CDR2 is FQGNSA. V lost 2 bases and J lost 1; bases outside the gene matches: 5. This CDR3 contains 15 residues. CDR3: CASSLHRGASYEQYF. CDR3 in DNA: TGTGCCAGCAGCTTACACAGGGGAGCTTCCTACGAGCAGTACTTC.

The chain links TRBV4-3 to TRBJ2-7; D ambiguous. The CDR3 covers 11 residues. Trimming left V 1 base short and J 7 bases short, with 5 bases between. Looked up from germline, CDR1 is LGHNA and CDR2 is YSLEER. The chain's CDR3 is CASSQGTEQYF. The CDR3 DNA is TGCGCCAGCAGCCAAGGTACAGAGCAGTACTTC.

The chain is built from TRBV30 and TRBJ2-3; 11 nucleotides line up with TRBD2. This CDR3 region has 15 residues. Germline V gives CDR1 GTSNPN, CDR2 SVGIG (reference sequence). V lost 1 base and J lost 5; bases outside the gene matches: 5. In DNA form, the CDR3 reads TGTGCCTGGAGTGCACTAGCGGGGGTGCAAGATACGCAGTATTTT. It encodes CAWSALAGVQDTQYF.

The chain links TRBV27 to TRBJ2-1; weak D call: TRBD1 (5 bases). This CDR3 has 14 amino acids. The germline V gene encodes CDR1 MNHEY and CDR2 SMNVEV (reference sequence). Trimming shortened V by 2 bases and J by 7 bases, and 12 bases separated the two germline ends. CDR3 sequence reads: CASSLLGVGNEQFF. CDR3 nucleotide sequence: TGTGCCAGCAGTTTACTAGGGGTTGGAAATGAGCAGTTCTTC.

The chain links TRBV27 to TRBJ2-5; D possibly corresponds to TRBD2 (6 bases). Trimming left V 5 bases short and J 0 bases short, with 13 bases between. The length of the CDR3 is 15 residues. Germline V lookup: CDR1 MNHEY, CDR2 SMNVEV (reference sequence). The chain's CDR3 is CASSRNRDYQETQYF. DNA for the CDR3: TGTGCCAGCAGTCGGAACCGGGACTACCAAGAGACCCAGTACTTC.

The chain employs TRBV7-9 and TRBJ1-5, with 8 bases that match TRBD1. This CDR3 has 15 residues. Germline V gene lookup returns CDR1 SEHNR and CDR2 FQNEAQ (reference sequence). V gave up 1 base and J gave up 3 bases; unmatched junction bases: 2. CDR3 sequence (DNA): TGTGCCAGCAGCTTAGTACAGGGGGACAATCAGCCCCAGCATTTT. Its protein product is CASSLVQGDNQPQHF.

The rearrangement links TRBV6-5 to TRBJ2-3; 10 bases map to TRBD2. Germline V gene lookup returns CDR1 MNHEY and CDR2 SVGAGI. With 5 bases clipped from V and 1 base from J, the junction kept 3 bases outside the gene matches. The CDR3 runs to 15 residues. The CDR3 sequence is CASSTGTSGTDTQYF. The CDR3 DNA is TGTGCCAGCAGTACCGGGACTAGCGGCACAGATACGCAGTATTTT.

The chain combines TRBV4-1 with TRBJ1-6; D might be TRBD1 (5 bases). This CDR3 has 17 residues. Germline values: CDR1 MGHRA, CDR2 YSYEKL. Between the trimmed V and J ends, which lost 0 bases and 6 bases, there was a span of 15 bases. For the CDR3, the DNA is TGCGCCAGCAGCCAAGATGGCGCCCGGGGGGGTAATTCACCCCTCCACTTT. As protein: CASSQDGARGGNSPLHF.

The V call is TRBV11-2, the J call TRBJ1-2; D unclear. Trimming stripped 3 bases from V and 3 bases from J, with 11 bases between. Germline CDR1 reads SGHAT; CDR2 reads FQNNGV. This CDR3 contains 14 residues. The CDR3 nucleotides read TGTGCCAGCAGCTTGGCAGGAGGCTACTATGGCTACACCTTC. This codes for CASSLAGGYYGYTF.

The sample holds a few counts of this clone. The chain's CDR3 is CASSLGQGEETQYF. The CDR3 coding sequence is TGTGCCAGTAGTCTCGGACAGGGTGAAGAGACCCAGTACTTC. This sequence joins TRBV19 and TRBJ2-5; TRBD1 matches at 8 bases. V lost 5 bases and J lost 3; bases outside the gene matches: 5. CDR3 length equals 14 residues. Germline V gene sequence: CDR1 LNHDA, CDR2 SQIVND (reference sequence). Based on the CDR3 plus reference TRBV19 and TRBJ2-5, the full variable domain is DGGITQSPKYLFRKEGQNVTLSCEQNLNHDAMYWYRQDPGQGLRLIYYSQIVNDFQKGDIAEGYSVSREKKESFPLTVTSAQKNPTAFYLCASSLGQGEETQYFGPGTRLLVL.

This clone was observed a single time. The V and J genes are TRBV5-8 and TRBJ2-3; TRBD1 is a possible D gene (7 bases). The ends were cut back, 4 bases at V and 6 bases at J, with 15 bases in the middle. This CDR3 has 14 amino acids. Germline V CDR1 and CDR2: SGHTS, YDEGEE. The CDR3 loop is CASSADREADTQYF. The DNA of the CDR3 is TGTGCCAGCAGCGCTGACAGGGAGGCCGATACGCAGTATTTT. Full variable domain (rest looked up from reference TRBV5-8 and TRBJ2-3): EAGVTQSPTHLIKTRGQQATLRCSPISGHTSVYWYQQALGLGLQFLLWYDEGEERNRGNFPPRFSGRQFPNYSSELNVNALELEDSALYLCASSADREADTQYFGPGTRLTVL.

This chain uses TRBV7-9 with TRBJ1-5; TRBD1 agrees at 8 bases. Looked up from germline, CDR1 is SEHNR and CDR2 is FQNEAQ (reference sequence). After removal of 5 bases from V and 2 bases from J, the junction contained 14 bases not matched to a gene. The CDR3 runs to 18 residues. In nucleotides, the CDR3 is TGTGCCAGCAGCCCTCAGGGGGCGCAGGCGGGGGGCAATCAGCCCCAGCATTTT. It specifies CASSPQGAQAGGNQPQHF.

This chain joins TRBV11-2 and TRBJ2-7; D uncertain. The germline V gene has CDR1 SGHAT and CDR2 FQNNGV. The CDR3 totals 13 residues. V lost 7 bases and J lost 5, with 15 bases in between. The CDR3 nucleotides are TGTGCCAGCACCAAGTCGGGTTTCGACGAGCAGTACTTC. Translated, it gives CASTKSGFDEQYF.

The CDR3 DNA reads TGTGCCAGCAGTTTATTCCGGGACAGGGTAAATCAGCCCCAGCATTTT. Its translation is CASSLFRDRVNQPQHF. This rearrangement joins TRBV28 to TRBJ1-5, with 9 bases that match TRBD1. Germline V gene data show CDR1 as MDHEN and CDR2 as SYDVKM. The CDR3 is made up of 16 amino acids. The J segment lost 4 bases and the V segment lost 1 base, leaving 5 bases of the junction unmatched. Using reference TRBV28 and TRBJ1-5 for the parts outside the CDR3, the full variable domain is DVKVTQSSRYLVKRTGEKVFLECVQDMDHENMFWYRQDPGLGLRLIYFSYDVKMKEKGDIPEGYSVSREKKERFSLILESASTNQTSMYLCASSLFRDRVNQPQHFGDGTRLSIL.

This clone was picked up one time. The gene calls are TRBV5-1 and TRBJ1-5, with D hard to call. The CDR3 has 13 amino acids. V gave up 2 bases and J gave up 5 bases, with 8 bases separating them. Germline loops: CDR1 SGHRS, CDR2 YFSETQ. The CDR3 region is CASSFAEDQPQHF. For the CDR3, the DNA is TGCGCCAGCAGCTTTGCCGAGGATCAGCCCCAGCATTTT.

This clone showed up just once. The chain joins TRBV10-3 to TRBJ1-2; D is unclear. The length of the CDR3 is 12 residues. V lost 6 bases, J lost 7 bases, and 12 bases lay in between. Per germline, CDR1 ENHRY and CDR2 SYGVKD. The DNA of the CDR3 is TGTGCCATCAGCCCAGTAGCGGGTGGCTACACCTTC. Residues: CAISPVAGGYTF.

In this sample, this clone turned up a few times. The rearrangement links TRBV11-2 to TRBJ2-5, with D perhaps matching TRBD2 (6 bases). Germline lookup yields CDR1 SGHAT and CDR2 FQNNGV. Trimming removed 5 bases from V and 5 bases from J, with 18 bases in between. CDR3 length: 15 amino acids. CDR3 in DNA: TGTGCCAGCAGCCCCAGACTAGATTCGAGGGAGACCCAGTACTTC. This sequence encodes CASSPRLDSRETQYF.

This clone was picked up one time. The chain is built from TRBV19 and TRBJ1-5; tentative D call: TRBD1 (5 bases). V dropped 7 bases and J dropped 1 base, with 14 bases sitting between them. The CDR3 consists of 15 residues. Per the germline V gene, CDR1 is LNHDA and CDR2 is SQIVND (reference sequence). DNA of the CDR3: TGTGCCAGTATTCTGACAGTGAACAGCAATCAGCCCCAGCATTTT. Protein sequence: CASILTVNSNQPQHF.